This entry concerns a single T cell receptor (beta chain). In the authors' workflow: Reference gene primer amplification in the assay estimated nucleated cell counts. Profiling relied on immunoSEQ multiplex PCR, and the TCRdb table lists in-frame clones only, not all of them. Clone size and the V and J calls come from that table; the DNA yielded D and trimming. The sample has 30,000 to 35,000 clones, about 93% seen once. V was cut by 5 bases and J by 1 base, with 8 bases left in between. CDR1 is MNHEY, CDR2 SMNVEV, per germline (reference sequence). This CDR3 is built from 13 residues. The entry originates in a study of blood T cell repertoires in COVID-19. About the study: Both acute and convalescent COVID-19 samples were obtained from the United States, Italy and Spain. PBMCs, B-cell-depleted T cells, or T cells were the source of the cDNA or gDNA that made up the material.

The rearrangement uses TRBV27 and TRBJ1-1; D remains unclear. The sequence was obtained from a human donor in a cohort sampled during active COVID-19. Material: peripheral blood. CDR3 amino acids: CASSVGENTEAFF. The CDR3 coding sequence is TGTGCCAGCAGTGTCGGGGAGAACACTGAAGCTTTCTTT.